A single sample gave rise to the 26 T cell receptor beta chains below, sequenced in a study of cytomegalovirus exposure and HLA in healthy donors. Primers included in the PCR were 60 Vbeta and 13 Jbeta primers. Assay: immunoSEQ multiplex PCR; the TCRdb copy retains only in-frame clones and omits some. The data hold 89,000 or so clones, with under 85% observed a single time. Sequencing was done on a sample of PBMCs. Every receptor here comes from a boy younger than 18 in good health and CMV-seronegative.

The chain recombines TRBV7-2 with TRBJ2-7; TRBD2 matches at 7 bases. Germline V gene lookup returns CDR1 SGHTA and CDR2 FQGNSA. This CDR3 has 15 residues. The junction had 13 bases not matched to a gene; V was cut back by 8 bases and J by 3 bases. The CDR3 spells CASGLWVGGDYEQYF. The CDR3 DNA reads as TGTGCCAGCGGCCTATGGGTGGGAGGGGACTACGAGCAGTACTTC.

This clone has just one count. V is TRBV27 and J is TRBJ2-7; D uncertain. The CDR3 covers 13 residues. The V gene lost 2 bases and the J gene lost 2 bases, with 7 bases spanning the gap. In germline, CDR1 is MNHEY, CDR2 SMNVEV (reference sequence). CDR3 sequence: CASSLNNPYEQYF. CDR3 DNA sequence: TGTGCCAGCAGTTTAAACAACCCCTACGAGCAGTACTTC.

The V gene is TRBV14, the J gene TRBJ1-1; TRBD1 matches at 7 bases. The CDR3 is 18 amino acids. The V gene's germline CDR1 is SGHDN and CDR2 FVKESK. Trimming removed 0 bases from V and 0 bases from J; junction bases left unmatched: 10. CDR3 protein: CASSQDVAQGPMNTEAFF. CDR3 in DNA: TGTGCCAGCAGCCAAGATGTTGCACAGGGGCCCATGAACACTGAAGCTTTCTTT.

The rearrangement uses TRBV7-8 and TRBJ2-1; D perhaps matches TRBD2 (5 bases). The CDR3 has 11 residues. Trimming took off 3 bases at V and 12 bases at J, with 9 bases between the two ends. The germline CDR1 and CDR2 sequences are SGHVS and FQNEAQ. The CDR3 DNA follows: TGTGCCAGCAGCTTGACTATCGGGCAGTTCTTC. Amino acid sequence: CASSLTIGQFF.

The chain carries TRBV7-9 and TRBJ1-5; 8 nucleotides line up with TRBD1. The CDR3 has 14 amino acids. Germline V gene data show CDR1 as SEHNR and CDR2 as FQNEAQ (reference sequence). Trimming took 0 bases from V and 7 from J; bases not matched to a gene: 2. The CDR3 protein is CASSLAAGGQPQHF. In DNA, the CDR3 is TGTGCCAGCAGCTTAGCCGCAGGGGGCCAGCCCCAGCATTTT.

This chain joins TRBV29-1 and TRBJ1-5; the D gene is possibly TRBD1 (6 bases). Germline CDR1 is SQVTM and CDR2 is ANQGSEA. The CDR3 sequence is 14 residues long. Trimming removed 6 bases from V and 3 bases from J, with 15 bases in between. CDR3 in amino acids: CSVRDGQLNQPQHF. As DNA, the CDR3 is TGCAGCGTACGGGATGGACAGCTCAATCAGCCCCAGCATTTT.

The chain uses TRBV5-6 and TRBJ2-4, with a weak D call TRBD1 (6 bases). The CDR3 is made up of 12 amino acids. Trimming stripped 5 bases from V and 13 bases from J, with 16 bases between. Per germline, CDR1 SGHDT and CDR2 YYEEEE. In DNA, the CDR3 is TGTGCCAGCAGAGTCAGAGGGGGTTTCCAGTACTTC. This translates into CASRVRGGFQYF.

This clone was counted a single time. The rearrangement uses TRBV5-4 and TRBJ1-1, with 8 bases lining up with TRBD1. This CDR3 is built from 14 residues. CDR1 is SGHNT and CDR2 is YYREEE in the germline V gene (reference sequence). V shed 4 bases, J shed 4 bases, and the junction held 6 bases outside the gene matches. CDR3 amino acids: CASSPQGDGTEAFF. As DNA, the CDR3 is TGTGCCAGCAGCCCACAGGGGGATGGCACTGAAGCTTTCTTT.

V and J are TRBV28 and TRBJ1-2, with 9 bases fitting TRBD1. The CDR3 has 18 amino acids. V shed 4 bases, J shed 4 bases, and the junction held 16 bases outside the gene matches. CDR1 is MDHEN and CDR2 is SYDVKM in the germline V gene. The CDR3 nucleotides read TGTGCCAGCAGTTCCCCCCCCCGACAGGGGGTATTAGGCTATGGCTACACCTTC. Protein: CASSSPPRQGVLGYGYTF.

This clone has just one count. In DNA form, the CDR3 reads TGTGCCACGCGGGAGCTCCCCAAAGAGACCCAGTACTTC. It specifies CATRELPKETQYF. The chain employs TRBV28 and TRBJ2-5, with 7 bases that match TRBD2. Trimming cost V 10 bases and J 3 bases; bases outside gene matches: 8. The CDR3 contains 13 residues. Germline V lookup: CDR1 MDHEN, CDR2 SYDVKM.

This clone has just one count. V and J are TRBV5-4 and TRBJ2-5; no clear D gene. The V and J ends lost 5 bases and 7 bases respectively, with 21 bases between them. This CDR3 is 15 amino acids long. Per the germline V gene, CDR1 is SGHNT and CDR2 is YYREEE (reference sequence). CDR3 sequence reads: CASRPSAAPLGTQYF. The CDR3 DNA reads TGTGCCAGCAGACCCTCCGCAGCGCCCTTGGGGACCCAGTACTTC. Looking up the rest from reference TRBV5-4 and TRBJ2-5 gives the full variable domain: ETGVTQSPTHLIKTRGQQVTLRCSSQSGHNTVSWYQQALGQGPQFIFQYYREEENGRGNFPPRFSGLQFPNYSSELNVNALELDDSALYLCASRPSAAPLGTQYFGPGTRLLVL.

This chain uses TRBV25-1 with TRBJ2-1; 7 bases are shared with TRBD1. The CDR3 totals 16 residues. Germline assignment: CDR1 MGHDK and CDR2 SYGVNS. V lost 6 bases to trimming and J lost 4 bases; unmatched junction nucleotides: 12. DNA of the CDR3: TGTGCCAGCAGCAAGGGGGCGGGCCCTTTATACAATGAGCAGTTCTTC. Protein product: CASSKGAGPLYNEQFF.

The DNA of the CDR3 is TGTGCCAGCAGTGCAGGGACTAGCGGGGGGGCGACCAATGAGCAGTTCTTC. Translation: CASSAGTSGGATNEQFF. This chain uses TRBV2 with TRBJ2-1; 16 bases align to TRBD2. Germline CDR1 SNHLY, CDR2 FYNNEI. V was clipped by 4 bases and J by 6 bases; unmatched bases: 6. There are 17 residues in the CDR3. Full variable domain (rest looked up from reference TRBV2 and TRBJ2-1): EPEVTQTPSHQVTQMGQEVILRCVPISNHLYFYWYRQILGQKVEFLVSFYNNEISEKSEIFDDQFSVERPDGSNFTLKIRSTKLEDSAMYFCASSAGTSGGATNEQFFGPGTRLTVL.

In its sample, this clone was seen a few times. V and J are TRBV6-5 and TRBJ1-6, with D hard to call. The V gene lost 0 bases and the J gene lost 10 bases, with 7 bases spanning the gap. The CDR3 has 13 amino acids. From germline, CDR1 is MNHEY and CDR2 SVGAGI. Here the CDR3 reads CASSYSEASPLHF. CDR3 nucleotides: TGTGCCAGCAGTTACTCTGAGGCCTCACCCCTCCACTTT.

This sequence joins TRBV4-1 and TRBJ1-5; D is undetermined. V was shortened by 6 bases and J by 5 bases, with 11 bases between the two germline ends. Germline values: CDR1 MGHRA, CDR2 YSYEKL. This CDR3 contains 13 residues. The CDR3 spells CASSTIPDQPQHF. The CDR3 DNA is TGCGCCAGCAGTACTATTCCGGATCAGCCCCAGCATTTT.

The V call is TRBV29-1, the J call TRBJ2-7; TRBD1 matches 9 bases. V lost 6 bases to trimming and J lost 5 bases; unmatched junction nucleotides: 8. The CDR3 consists of 13 residues. Per the germline V gene, CDR1 is SQVTM and CDR2 is ANQGSEA. This CDR3 is CSVPGQGFHEQYF. The CDR3 coding sequence is TGCAGCGTGCCGGGACAGGGTTTCCACGAGCAGTACTTC.

The table lists this clone with a few counts. The sample carries other DNA sequences with the same CDR3. V usage is TRBV18 and J usage is TRBJ1-1; 9 bases are a match to TRBD1. Germline assignment: CDR1 KGHSH and CDR2 LQKENI. CDR3 length: 14 amino acids. Trimming at V came to 5 bases and at J to 2 bases, leaving 3 bases not matched to a gene. This CDR3 is CASSRDRENTEAFF. The CDR3 coding sequence is TGTGCCAGCTCAAGGGACAGGGAAAACACTGAAGCTTTCTTT.

V and J are TRBV2 and TRBJ1-2; no definite D call. Trimming removed 6 bases at V and 8 bases at J, with 19 bases between. Germline V gene lookup returns CDR1 SNHLY and CDR2 FYNNEI. The CDR3 runs 14 residues. DNA for the CDR3: TGTGCCAGCAGCGGGGAACGGTACTTAGGCGGCTACACCTTC. Translation: CASSGERYLGGYTF.

The rearrangement uses TRBV5-1 and TRBJ1-2, with 7 bases aligning to TRBD1. The CDR3 runs 13 residues. Per germline, CDR1 SGHRS and CDR2 YFSETQ. The trim removed 8 bases at V and 4 bases at J, leaving 8 bases unmatched. The CDR3 nucleotides are TGCGCCAGTGGGCAGGACAGGTTCTATGGCTACACCTTC. It yields the protein CASGQDRFYGYTF.

In this sample, this clone turned up once. Additional DNA sequences in this sample encode the identical CDR3. The chain carries TRBV28 and TRBJ1-4, with unresolved D. Germline CDR1 reads MDHEN; CDR2 reads SYDVKM. The CDR3 is 15 residues long. Deletions cut 5 bases from V and 0 bases from J, with 10 bases between. The CDR3 DNA sequence: TGTGCCAGCAGTCTCCAAGCTGCAACTAATGAAAAACTGTTTTTT. Protein: CASSLQAATNEKLFF.

This clone was seen a handful of times. The chain joins TRBV4-2 to TRBJ1-1; 7 bases match TRBD1. The CDR3 length is 15 residues. The V gene's germline CDR1 is LGHNA and CDR2 YNFKEQ. V dropped 0 bases and J dropped 4; count of bases not matched to a gene: 5. The CDR3: CASSQEQGTGTEAFF. DNA of the CDR3: TGTGCCAGCAGCCAAGAACAGGGGACGGGCACTGAAGCTTTCTTT.

This rearrangement joins TRBV20-1 to TRBJ1-1, with unresolved D. There are 11 residues in the CDR3. V shed 2 bases and J shed 2 bases, with 3 bases lying between them. Germline loops: CDR1 DFQATT, CDR2 SNEGSKA (reference sequence). For the CDR3, the DNA is TGCAGTGCTAGACTAAACACTGAAGCTTTCTTT. Translation gives CSARLNTEAFF.

The V and J genes are TRBV29-1 and TRBJ1-1; 7 bases map to TRBD1. V dropped 7 bases and J dropped 6; count of bases not matched to a gene: 17. The CDR3 consists of 15 residues. From germline, CDR1 is SQVTM and CDR2 ANQGSEA. The CDR3 here is CSAEGTDRTYAEAFF. The CDR3 DNA reads TGCAGCGCGGAAGGGACGGACAGGACGTACGCTGAAGCTTTCTTT.

The V and J genes are TRBV28 and TRBJ1-5, with 8 bases matching TRBD1. V gave up 6 bases and J gave up 6 bases; unmatched junction bases: 7. Germline V gives CDR1 MDHEN, CDR2 SYDVKM. The CDR3 sequence is 14 residues long. CDR3 amino acids: CASSYRQGSQPQHF. The CDR3 DNA follows: TGTGCCAGCAGCTACCGACAGGGGAGTCAGCCCCAGCATTTT.

The chain couples TRBV4-2 to TRBJ2-5; TRBD2 agrees at 12 bases. J was trimmed by 3 bases and V by 4 bases; bases with no gene match: 3. This CDR3 has 15 residues. Germline assignment: CDR1 LGHNA and CDR2 YNFKEQ. CDR3 loop: CASSLRLAGEETQYF. CDR3 nucleotides: TGTGCCAGCAGCCTGCGACTAGCGGGAGAAGAGACCCAGTACTTC.

The V and J genes are TRBV7-9 and TRBJ1-2; 7 bases are shared with TRBD1. Germline V gene lookup returns CDR1 SEHNR and CDR2 FQNEAQ (reference sequence). The CDR3 consists of 12 residues. V lost 4 bases, J lost 5 bases, and 1 base stayed unmatched. Here the CDR3 reads CASSSTGYGYTF. The CDR3 bases are TGTGCCAGCAGCTCGACAGGGTATGGCTACACCTTC.